The T cell receptor (beta chain) under discussion was sequenced for a study of memory CD4+ T cells and cytomegalovirus serostatus. Clones were sequenced by immunoSEQ multiplex PCR, and TCRdb holds only the in-frame ones, with some missing. This repertoire shows 50,000 to 70,000 clones, around 85% found once; its top ten account for about 0.86%. Single viable CD3+CD4+CD8-CD45RO+ cells were sorted as the memory CD4+ T cells. The length of the CDR3 is 15 residues. The ends were cut back, 0 bases at V and 8 bases at J, with 17 bases in the middle. Germline V CDR1 and CDR2: SGDLS, YYNGEE. Sequencing was performed on memory CD4+ T cells from blood. The chain has TRBV9 and TRBJ1-2; D possibly corresponds to TRBD1 (6 bases). The clonotype comes from an adult in good health and CMV-seronegative. CDR3 residues: CASSVGGRGGYGYTF. The DNA of the CDR3 is TGTGCCAGCAGCGTAGGCGGGAGGGGGGGCTACGGCTACACCTTC.